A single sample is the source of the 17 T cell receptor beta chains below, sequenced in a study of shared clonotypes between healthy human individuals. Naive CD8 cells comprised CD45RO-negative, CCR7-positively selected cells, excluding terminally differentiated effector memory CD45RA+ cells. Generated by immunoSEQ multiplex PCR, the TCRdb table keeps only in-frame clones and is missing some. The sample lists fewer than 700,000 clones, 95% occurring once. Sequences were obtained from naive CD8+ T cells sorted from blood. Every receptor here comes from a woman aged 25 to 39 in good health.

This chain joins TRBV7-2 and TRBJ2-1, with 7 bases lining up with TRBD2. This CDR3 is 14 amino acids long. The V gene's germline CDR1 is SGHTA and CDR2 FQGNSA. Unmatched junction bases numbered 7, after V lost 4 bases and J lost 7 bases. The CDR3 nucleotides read TGTGCCAGCAGCTATTTAGCGGGTTTTAATGAGCAGTTCTTC. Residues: CASSYLAGFNEQFF.

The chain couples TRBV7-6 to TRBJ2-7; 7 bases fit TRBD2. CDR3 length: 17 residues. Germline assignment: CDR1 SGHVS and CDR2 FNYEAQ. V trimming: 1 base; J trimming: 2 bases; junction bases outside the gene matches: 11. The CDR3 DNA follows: TGTGCCAGCAGCTTAGGGGCAGGCAGCGGGGCTGCCTACGAGCAGTACTTC. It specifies CASSLGAGSGAAYEQYF.

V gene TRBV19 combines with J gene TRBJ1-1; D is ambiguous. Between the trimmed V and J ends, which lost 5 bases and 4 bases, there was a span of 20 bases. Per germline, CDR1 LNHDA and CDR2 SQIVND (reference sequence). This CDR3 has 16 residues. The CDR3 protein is CASSAGKRVGSTEAFF. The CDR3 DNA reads TGTGCCAGTAGTGCGGGAAAGAGGGTTGGGTCCACTGAAGCTTTCTTT.

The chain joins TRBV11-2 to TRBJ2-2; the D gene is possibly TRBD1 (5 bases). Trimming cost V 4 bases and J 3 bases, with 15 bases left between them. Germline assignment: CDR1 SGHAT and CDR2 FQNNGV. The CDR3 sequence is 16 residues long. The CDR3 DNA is TGTGCCAGCAGCTATAGGGGCCGCAGTCACACCGGGGAGCTGTTTTTT. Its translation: CASSYRGRSHTGELFF. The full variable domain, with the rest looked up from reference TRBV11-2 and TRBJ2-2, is EAGVAQSPRYKIIEKRQSVAFWCNPISGHATLYWYQQILGQGPKLLIQFQNNGVVDDSQLPKDRFSAERLKGVDSTLKIQPAKLEDSAVYLCASSYRGRSHTGELFFGEGSRLTVL.

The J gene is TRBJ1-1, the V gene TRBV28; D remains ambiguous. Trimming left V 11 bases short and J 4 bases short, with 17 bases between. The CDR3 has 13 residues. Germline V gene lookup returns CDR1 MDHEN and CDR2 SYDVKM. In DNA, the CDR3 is TGTGCCGGTCTTAGTGCGGGGAGCACTGAAGCTTTCTTT. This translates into CAGLSAGSTEAFF. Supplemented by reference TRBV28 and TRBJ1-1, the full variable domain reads DVKVTQSSRYLVKRTGEKVFLECVQDMDHENMFWYRQDPGLGLRLIYFSYDVKMKEKGDIPEGYSVSREKKERFSLILESASTNQTSMYLCAGLSAGSTEAFFGQGTRLTVV.

Here the CDR3 reads CASSVTGGDSEAFF. CDR3 DNA: TGTGCCAGCAGCGTAACAGGCGGGGACAGTGAAGCTTTCTTT. The V gene is TRBV9, the J gene TRBJ1-1, with TRBD1 matching over 7 bases. The CDR3 is 14 residues long. Germline assignment: CDR1 SGDLS and CDR2 YYNGEE. Germline trimming cut 1 base from V and 7 bases from J; bases unmatched to any gene: 7.

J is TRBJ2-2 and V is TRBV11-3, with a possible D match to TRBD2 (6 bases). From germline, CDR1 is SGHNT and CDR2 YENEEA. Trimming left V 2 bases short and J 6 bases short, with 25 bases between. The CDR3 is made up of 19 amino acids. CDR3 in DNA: TGTGCCAGCAGCTTAAACTATTCCCCCCTGGGCGGGGTTGCCGGGGAGCTGTTTTTT. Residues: CASSLNYSPLGGVAGELFF.

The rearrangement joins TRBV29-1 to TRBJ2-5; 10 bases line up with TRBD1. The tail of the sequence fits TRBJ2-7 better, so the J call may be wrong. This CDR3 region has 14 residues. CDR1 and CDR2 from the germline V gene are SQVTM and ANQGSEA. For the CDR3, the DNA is TGCAGCGTGGATACCGGGACAGGGGACTACGAGCAGTACTTC. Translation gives CSVDTGTGDYEQYF.

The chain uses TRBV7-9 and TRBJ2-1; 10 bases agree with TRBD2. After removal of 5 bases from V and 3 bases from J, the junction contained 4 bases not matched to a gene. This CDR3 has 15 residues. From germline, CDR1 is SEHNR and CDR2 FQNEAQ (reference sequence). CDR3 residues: CASSDLAGDYNEQFF. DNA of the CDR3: TGTGCCAGCAGCGACCTAGCGGGAGACTACAATGAGCAGTTCTTC.

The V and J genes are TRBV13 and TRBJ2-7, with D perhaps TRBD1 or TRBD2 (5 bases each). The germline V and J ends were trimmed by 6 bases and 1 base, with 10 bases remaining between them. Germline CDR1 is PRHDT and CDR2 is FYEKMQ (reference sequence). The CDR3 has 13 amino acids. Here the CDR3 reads CASSYGASYEQYF. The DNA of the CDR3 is TGTGCCAGCAGTTACGGGGCATCCTACGAGCAGTACTTC.

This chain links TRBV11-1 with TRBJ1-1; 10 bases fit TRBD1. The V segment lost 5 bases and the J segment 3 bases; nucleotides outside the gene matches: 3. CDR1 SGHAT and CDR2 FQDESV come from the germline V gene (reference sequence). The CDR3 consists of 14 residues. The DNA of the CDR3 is TGTGCCAGCAGCGTAGGGACAGGGGACACTGAAGCTTTCTTT. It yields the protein CASSVGTGDTEAFF.

The CDR3 sequence: CASSYAGGSYNEQFF. CDR3 nucleotides: TGTGCCAGCAGCTACGCGGGAGGTTCCTACAATGAGCAGTTCTTC. The gene calls are TRBV5-4 and TRBJ2-1; 8 positions agree with TRBD2. The CDR3 length is 15 residues. The V gene's germline CDR1 is SGHNT and CDR2 YYREEE (reference sequence). The V segment lost 3 bases and the J segment 1 base; nucleotides outside the gene matches: 3.

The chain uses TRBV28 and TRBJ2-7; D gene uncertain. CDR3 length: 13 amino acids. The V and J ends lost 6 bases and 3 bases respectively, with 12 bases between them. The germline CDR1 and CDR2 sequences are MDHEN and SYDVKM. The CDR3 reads CASSSTMDYEQYF. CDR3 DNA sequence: TGTGCCAGCAGCAGTACGATGGACTACGAGCAGTACTTC.

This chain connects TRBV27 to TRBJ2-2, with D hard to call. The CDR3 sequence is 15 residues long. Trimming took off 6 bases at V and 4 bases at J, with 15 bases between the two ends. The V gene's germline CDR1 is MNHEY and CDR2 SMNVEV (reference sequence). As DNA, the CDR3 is TGTGCCAGCAGGCTTATTAAGGAGATCACCGGGGAGCTGTTTTTT. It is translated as CASRLIKEITGELFF.

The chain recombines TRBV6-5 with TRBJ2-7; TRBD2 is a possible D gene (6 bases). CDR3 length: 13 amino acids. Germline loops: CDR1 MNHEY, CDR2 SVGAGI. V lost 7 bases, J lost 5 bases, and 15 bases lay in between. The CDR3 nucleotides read TGTGCCAGCATGTCCTGGGAGGCTAACGAGCAGTACTTC. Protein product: CASMSWEANEQYF.

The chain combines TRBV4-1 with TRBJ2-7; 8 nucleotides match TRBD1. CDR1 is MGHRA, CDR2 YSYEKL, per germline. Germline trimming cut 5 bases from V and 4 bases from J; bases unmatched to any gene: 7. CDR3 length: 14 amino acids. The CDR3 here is CASSAYDRGYEQYF. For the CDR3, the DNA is TGCGCCAGCAGCGCGTACGACAGGGGATACGAGCAGTACTTC.

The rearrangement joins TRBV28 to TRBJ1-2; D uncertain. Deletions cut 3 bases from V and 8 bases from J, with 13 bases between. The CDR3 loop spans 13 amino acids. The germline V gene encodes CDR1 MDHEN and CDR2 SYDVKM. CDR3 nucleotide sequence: TGTGCCAGCAGTTTCGGCGGGGAGGAGGGCTACACCTTC. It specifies CASSFGGEEGYTF.